This TCR beta chain was sequenced in a study of T cell responses to AZD1222 COVID-19 vaccine (dated by TCRdb to 2020 to 2023). Background for the entire study: TCR sequencing was performed for some 250 trial participants, of whom some 200 were given two doses of AZD1222 and approximately 25 were given two doses of MenACWY control vaccine. Enrollment into the trials was organized by age into subgroups of 18-55, 56-69 and 70-plus years, and those subgroups contained about 160, 30 and 59 TCR-sequenced participants, respectively. Findings and caveats that apply to the study as a whole: After two AZD1222 doses, spike-specific TCR breadth and depth were significantly higher than at day 0 and than in MenACWY recipients. Because no samples from the day 14 peak response were available, repertoires could be characterized only after the peak T cell response. Conclusions about previously exposed vaccinees are limited, since just a handful of AZD1222 recipients were seropositive for SARS-CoV-2 at baseline. In the small 56-69-year group, the increase in depth fell short of significance, most likely because of low power. Participants were mostly white British and included more females than males, and it was suggested by the authors that clonal diversity may have been underestimated. CD4 TCRs associated with the vaccine covered the entire spike protein, and the dominant responses were in regions 160-218 and 743-854. Nearly half of unique spike-specific TCRs reportedly recognized epitopes outside regions mutated in the B.1.351 and B.1.1.7 variants.

As a fraction of the sample, this clone is hyperexpanded (1% or more). Its antigen is unknown. No base-level quality is on record; no much larger clone is a single base apart. The CDR3 regions of human TCRbeta chains were analyzed by immunosequencing. From the authors' description of their analysis: TCRs in the repertoires were matched against a reference library of SARS-CoV-2-specific TCRs that had been generated with the MIRA antigen-specificity platform. Breadth was defined as the fraction of unique TCRs that were SARS-CoV-2-associated. Depth was defined as the fraction of total T cells that were SARS-CoV-2-associated. Using the MIRA data, every spike-specific TCR was mapped to the spike region that the TCR reacted to and assigned to either a CD4 or a CD8 class. Log10-transformed breadth and depth values were compared by one-way ANOVA with Sidak's multiple comparisons tests. TCRdb limited this immuneACCESS table to in-frame rearrangements with V and J called. A share of clones is missing; checked studies link under half to unresolved V genes, and the rest is unexplained. From that table come the V and J calls and clone size; the DNA was used to work out D and trimming. The sample includes more than 15,000 clones, with around 80% observed a single time. Of the sample, approximately 15% falls within the top ten clones.

What this sample's time point label stands for: about 28 days (+/-7) after the second vaccine dose. AZD1222 recipients given second doses at about 4 weeks or at about 12 weeks were pooled, since spike-specific TCR depth and breadth were not found to differ between the two schedules. Vaccinee samples came from UK trials COV001 and COV002, including a single-blind randomized controlled phase 2/3 trial of AZD1222 (ChAdOx1 nCoV-19) in healthy adults. Trial participant PBMC samples were collected at day 0 and day 28 after the second dose for TCRbeta chain sequencing. The TCR originated in an adult who received the AZD1222 COVID-19 vaccine. The sequencing here drew on peripheral blood, taken 28 days after the second AZD1222 dose.

The nucleotides read TGTGCCAGCAGTTTCAGGGGAGCCTACGAGCAGTACTTC. This encodes CASSFRGAYEQYF. The receptor chain draws on TRBV28 and TRBJ2-7; TRBD1 is perhaps the D gene, given 6 matching bases. Taken from the germline V gene, the CDR1 and CDR2 loops are MDHEN and SYDVKM. The CDR3 spans 13 residues, from the cysteine through the phenylalanine. Of the read, only the CDR3 DNA is kept; its 39 bases are in frame from base 1. Relative to germline, V is 3 bases shorter and J is 2 bases shorter, with 8 bases between their ends.